One and the same sample provided the 4 T cell receptor beta chains below, sequenced in a study of blood T cell repertoires in COVID-19. This table comes from immunoSEQ multiplex PCR, and its TCRdb copy is limited to in-frame clones, with some not included. Of around 150,000 clones listed, roughly 84% are singletons. Sequenced input: peripheral blood. All receptors derive from a middle-aged man with acute or convalescent COVID-19.

The chain is built from TRBV29-1 and TRBJ1-2, with D tentatively TRBD1 (5 bases). Looked up from germline, CDR1 is SQVTM and CDR2 is ANQGSEA. CDR3 length: 13 residues. Trimming removed 3 bases at V and 4 bases at J, with 12 bases between. As DNA, the CDR3 is TGCAGCGTTGACCCGGGGGGAGGCTATGGCTACACCTTC. It specifies CSVDPGGGYGYTF. The variable domain in full, completed from reference TRBV29-1 and TRBJ1-2, reads SAVISQKPSRDICQRGTSLTIQCQVDSQVTMMFWYRQQPGQSLTLIATANQGSEATYESGFVIDKFPISRPNLTFSTLTVSNMSPEDSSIYLCSVDPGGGYGYTFGSGTRLTVV.

The genes are TRBV30 and TRBJ1-2; D gene unclear. This CDR3 has 13 amino acids. V lost 7 bases and J lost 8, with 20 bases in between. Germline values: CDR1 GTSNPN, CDR2 SVGIG (reference sequence). The CDR3 sequence: CAYLQIGRSGYTF. The CDR3 coding sequence is TGTGCCTACCTTCAGATAGGCAGGTCGGGCTACACCTTC.

CDR3: CASRKGNYGYTF. The CDR3 DNA reads TGTGCCAGCAGGAAGGGGAACTATGGCTACACCTTC. J is TRBJ1-2 and V is TRBV6-5; D possibly corresponds to TRBD1 (5 bases). CDR1 is MNHEY, CDR2 SVGAGI, per germline. Trimming left V 6 bases short and J 2 bases short, with 7 bases between. The CDR3 runs to 12 residues.

This chain connects TRBV15 to TRBJ1-2; D gene ambiguous. This CDR3 contains 13 residues. Germline V gene lookup returns CDR1 LNHNV and CDR2 YYDKDF (reference sequence). V was shortened by 5 bases and J by 8 bases, with 15 bases between the two germline ends. The CDR3, as DNA: TGTGCCACCAGCCCCGACAACAATTGGGGCTACACCTTC. Encoded protein: CATSPDNNWGYTF.